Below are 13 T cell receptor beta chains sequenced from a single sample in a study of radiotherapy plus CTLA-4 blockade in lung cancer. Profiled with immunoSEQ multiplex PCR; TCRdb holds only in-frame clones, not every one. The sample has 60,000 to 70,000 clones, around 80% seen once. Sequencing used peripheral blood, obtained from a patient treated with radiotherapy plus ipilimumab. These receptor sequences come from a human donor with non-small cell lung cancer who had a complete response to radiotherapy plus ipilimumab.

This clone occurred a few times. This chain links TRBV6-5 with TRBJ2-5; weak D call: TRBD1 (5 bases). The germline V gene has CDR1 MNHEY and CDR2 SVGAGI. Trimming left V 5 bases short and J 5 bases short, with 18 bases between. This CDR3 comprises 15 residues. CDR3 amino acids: CASSATAPGVETQYF. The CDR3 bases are TGTGCCAGCAGTGCGACAGCACCGGGCGTGGAGACCCAGTACTTC.

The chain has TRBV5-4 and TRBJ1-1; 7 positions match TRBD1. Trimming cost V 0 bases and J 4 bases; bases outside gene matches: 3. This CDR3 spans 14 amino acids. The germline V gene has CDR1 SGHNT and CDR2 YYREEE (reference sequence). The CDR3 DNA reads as TGTGCCAGCAGCTTGGACGCAGGGGGCACTGAAGCTTTCTTT. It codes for CASSLDAGGTEAFF.

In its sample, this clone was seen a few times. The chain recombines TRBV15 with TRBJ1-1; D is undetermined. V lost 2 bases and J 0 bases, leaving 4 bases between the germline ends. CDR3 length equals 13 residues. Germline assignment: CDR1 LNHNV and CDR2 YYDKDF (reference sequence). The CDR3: CATSRMMNTEAFF. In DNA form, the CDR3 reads TGTGCCACCAGCAGAATGATGAACACTGAAGCTTTCTTT.

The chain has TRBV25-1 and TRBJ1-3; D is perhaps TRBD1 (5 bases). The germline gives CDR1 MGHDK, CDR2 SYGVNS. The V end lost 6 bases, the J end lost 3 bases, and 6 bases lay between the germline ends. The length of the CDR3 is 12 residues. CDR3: CASSRDGNTIYF. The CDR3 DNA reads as TGTGCCAGCAGCAGGGATGGAAACACCATATATTTT.

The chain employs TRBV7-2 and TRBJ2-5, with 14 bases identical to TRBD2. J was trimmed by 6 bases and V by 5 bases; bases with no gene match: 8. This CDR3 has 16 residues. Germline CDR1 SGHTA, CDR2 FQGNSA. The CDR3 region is CASSTLTSGGAKTQYF. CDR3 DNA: TGTGCCAGCAGCACCTTGACTAGCGGGGGGGCAAAGACCCAGTACTTC.

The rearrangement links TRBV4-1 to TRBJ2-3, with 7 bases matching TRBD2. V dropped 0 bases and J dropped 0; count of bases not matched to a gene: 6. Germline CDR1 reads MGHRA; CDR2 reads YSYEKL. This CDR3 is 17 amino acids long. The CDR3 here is CASSQDRSSGSTDTQYF. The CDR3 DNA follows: TGCGCCAGCAGCCAAGATCGTTCTAGCGGTAGCACAGATACGCAGTATTTT.

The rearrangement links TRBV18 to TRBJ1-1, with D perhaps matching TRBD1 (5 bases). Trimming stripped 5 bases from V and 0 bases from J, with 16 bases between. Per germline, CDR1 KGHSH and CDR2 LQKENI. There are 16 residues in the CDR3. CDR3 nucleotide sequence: TGTGCCAGCTCATGGGTTGGTCGGGGGATGAACACTGAAGCTTTCTTT. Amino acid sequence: CASSWVGRGMNTEAFF.

CDR3 region: CASSPLPSGSKSEQYV. For the CDR3, the DNA is TGTGCCAGCTCACCACTGCCTAGCGGGAGCAAAAGCGAGCAGTACGTC. V usage is TRBV18 and J usage is TRBJ2-7; 10 bases align to TRBD2. The CDR3 loop spans 16 amino acids. V trimming: 1 base; J trimming: 6 bases; junction bases outside the gene matches: 9. Germline V gene sequence: CDR1 KGHSH, CDR2 LQKENI.

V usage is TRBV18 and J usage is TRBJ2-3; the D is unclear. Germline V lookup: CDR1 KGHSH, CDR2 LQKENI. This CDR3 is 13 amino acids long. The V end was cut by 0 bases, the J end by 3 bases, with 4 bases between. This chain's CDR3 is CASSPPSTDTQYF. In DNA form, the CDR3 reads TGTGCCAGCTCACCACCATCGACAGATACGCAGTATTTT.

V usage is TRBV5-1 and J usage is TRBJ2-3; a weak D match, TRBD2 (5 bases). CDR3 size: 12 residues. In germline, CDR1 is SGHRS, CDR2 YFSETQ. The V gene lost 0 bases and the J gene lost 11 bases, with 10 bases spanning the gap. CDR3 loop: CASSLDGRGQYF. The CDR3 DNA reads TGCGCCAGCAGCTTGGATGGGAGAGGGCAGTATTTT.

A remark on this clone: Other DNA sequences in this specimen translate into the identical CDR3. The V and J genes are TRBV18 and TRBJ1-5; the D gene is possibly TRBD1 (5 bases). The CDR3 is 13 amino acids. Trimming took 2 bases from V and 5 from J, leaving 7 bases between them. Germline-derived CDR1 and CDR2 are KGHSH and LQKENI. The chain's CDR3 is CASSPGGDQPQHF. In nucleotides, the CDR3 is TGTGCCAGCTCACCAGGGGGGGATCAGCCCCAGCATTTT.

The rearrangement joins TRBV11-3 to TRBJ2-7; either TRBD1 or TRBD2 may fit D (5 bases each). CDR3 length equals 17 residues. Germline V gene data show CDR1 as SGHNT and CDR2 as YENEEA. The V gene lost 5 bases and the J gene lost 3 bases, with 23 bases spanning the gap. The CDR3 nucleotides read TGTGCCAGCAGCGCAAGCTACCGGGACGACCAGATCTACGAGCAGTACGTC. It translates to CASSASYRDDQIYEQYV.

CDR3 DNA sequence: TGTGCCAGCAGCTTCGGGACAGGGGGAGCCTACGAGCAGTACTTC. This encodes CASSFGTGGAYEQYF. V usage is TRBV7-2 and J usage is TRBJ2-7, with 11 positions matching TRBD1. Germline V gene sequence: CDR1 SGHTA, CDR2 FQGNSA. The CDR3 extends over 15 amino acids. With V trimmed by 3 bases and J by 2 bases, 3 bases remained unmatched. Complete variable domain (other parts from reference TRBV7-2 and TRBJ2-7): GAGVSQSPSNKVTEKGKDVELRCDPISGHTALYWYRQSLGQGLEFLIYFQGNSAPDKSGLPSDRFSAERTGGSVSTLTIQRTQQEDSAVYLCASSFGTGGAYEQYFGPGTRLTVT.